These T cell receptor beta chains were read from a single sample in a study of blood T cell repertoires in COVID-19. Method: immunoSEQ multiplex PCR; TCRdb's copy keeps in-frame clones and lacks some. The data show 65,000 to 85,000 clones, approximately 89% seen once. The specimen was peripheral blood. These TCRs come from a human donor in a cohort sampled during active COVID-19. Both conserved end residues are part of each CDR3. The D gene is left open where the match is weak. Size is stated for part of the rows, as once, few or many counts, or as a class when the clone is expanded.

CDR3 DNA	CDR3 protein	V gene	J gene	D gene	clone size
TGTGCCAGCAGCGTACAGGGGTGGTCTGGAAACACCATATATTTT	CASSVQGWSGNTIYF	TRBV5-6	TRBJ1-3	TRBD1	.
TGTGCCTGGCACCCCGGGTCTTCACCCCTCCACTTT	CAWHPGSSPLHF	TRBV30	TRBJ1-6	.	.
TGTGCCAGCAGCCAAGCGGGGACCGGGGAGCTGTTTTTT	CASSQAGTGELFF	TRBV3-1/TRBV3-2	TRBJ2-2	.	.
TGTGCCAGCAGTCCCCGAGGGCTCAACACTGAAGCTTTCTTT	CASSPRGLNTEAFF	TRBV6-2/TRBV6-3	TRBJ1-1	.	.
TGTGCCAGCTCACCTGATTTAGTTGGACAGGGGGGCAGCGAGCAGTACTTC	CASSPDLVGQGGSEQYF	TRBV18	TRBJ2-7	TRBD1	.
TGTGCCAGCAGTTCGGGACAGGACTACGAGCAGTACTTC	CASSSGQDYEQYF	TRBV28	TRBJ2-7	TRBD1	.
TGTGCCAGCAGTTTGGCCCGGACTAGCGGGAGGTCTGAGCAGTTCTTC	CASSLARTSGRSEQFF	TRBV28	TRBJ2-1	TRBD2	once
TGTGCCGGAACGACAGGGGCGGGGAACACTGAAGCTTTCTTT	CAGTTGAGNTEAFF	TRBV6-6	TRBJ1-1	TRBD1	.
TGTGCCAGCAGCTCGACACCCGAAGCTTTCTTT	CASSSTPEAFF	TRBV11-2	TRBJ1-1	.	.
TGTGCCAGCAGCTTAGAAACAAGCTCCTACAATGAGCAGTTCTTC	CASSLETSSYNEQFF	TRBV11-3	TRBJ2-1	.	.
TGTGCCAGCAGCTTAGAGGGCGCAGGGCCTTGGGCCACTGAAGCTTTCTTT	CASSLEGAGPWATEAFF	TRBV11-2	TRBJ1-1	.	.
TGCGCCAGCAGCCAAGAAGGACAGGGTGGCCAGCCCCAGCATTTT	CASSQEGQGGQPQHF	TRBV4-1	TRBJ1-5	TRBD1	.
TGTGCCATCAGGGCTAGAGGCAATGAGCAGTTCTTC	CAIRARGNEQFF	TRBV2	TRBJ2-1	.	.
TGTGCCAGCAGCTTAGGAGGGACAGGGGGCGGTCAGCCCCAGCATTTT	CASSLGGTGGGQPQHF	TRBV7-2	TRBJ1-5	TRBD1	.
TGTGCCAGCTCACGGGGACAGCAAGAGACCCAGTACTTC	CASSRGQQETQYF	TRBV18	TRBJ2-5	TRBD1	once
TGTGCCAGCAGCTTAGGAACGGGCGGAGGGCAGTACTTC	CASSLGTGGGQYF	TRBV7-9	TRBJ2-7	.	.
TGTGCCAGCAGTTTCCCCCGGGAGGGGGCATTGGGCAATCAGCCCCAGCATTTT	CASSFPREGALGNQPQHF	TRBV28	TRBJ1-5	TRBD1	.
TGTGCCAGCAGCTCAGGGTCCCGGAGCAATCAGCCCCAGCATTTT	CASSSGSRSNQPQHF	TRBV5-6	TRBJ1-5	.	.
TGTGGGGTATCGGGACAGGGAAACTATGGCTACACCTTC	CGVSGQGNYGYTF	TRBV28	TRBJ1-2	TRBD1	.
TGTGCCAGCACCCCGGACAGGGACTCCTACAATGAGCAGTTCTTC	CASTPDRDSYNEQFF	TRBV2	TRBJ2-1	TRBD1	.
TGTGCCAGCAGCTGGGGGCCCGAGCACACTGAAGCTTTCTTT	CASSWGPEHTEAFF	TRBV7-9	TRBJ1-1	.	.
TGTGCCAGCAGCATTTCGGGACAGGACTACGAGCAGTACTTC	CASSISGQDYEQYF	TRBV7-2	TRBJ2-7	TRBD1	.
TGCGCCAGCAGCCCCGGGGGGAGCAATGAGCAGTTCTTC	CASSPGGSNEQFF	TRBV4-3	TRBJ2-1	TRBD2	.
TGTGCCAGCAGCTTAGTTCTGGGCGGCTACACCTTC	CASSLVLGGYTF	TRBV7-9	TRBJ1-2	.	few
TGTGCCAGCAGCCTTAAAGCCCTTCTGTACTTC	CASSLKALLYF	TRBV3-1/TRBV3-2	TRBJ2-7	.	many
TGTGCCAGTAGTAACCCCCGGGCAGGGGGGAACACTGAAGCTTTCTTT	CASSNPRAGGNTEAFF	TRBV19	TRBJ1-1	TRBD1	.
TGCGCCAGCAGTGAGTCGGCCCCAGGTCGTGAAGCCTACGAGCAGTACTTC	CASSESAPGREAYEQYF	TRBV10-1	TRBJ2-7	.	few
TGTGCCAGCAGCTTCCACACCTCCCACGAGCAGTACTTC	CASSFHTSHEQYF	TRBV11-1	TRBJ2-7	.	.
TGCAGTGCTTGGGACAGATACGAGCAGTACTTC	CSAWDRYEQYF	TRBV20-1	TRBJ2-7	TRBD1	.
TGTGCCAGCAGTTCTCAACTAGCAGCGTTGTGGCATGAGCAGTTCTTC	CASSSQLAALWHEQFF	TRBV27	TRBJ2-1	.	.
TGTGCCAGCATGACGGGGAACTATGGCTACACCTTC	CASMTGNYGYTF	TRBV6-5	TRBJ1-2	.	.
TGTGCCACCAGCATTCGCAGGACAGGGAATAGCGAGCAGTACTTC	CATSIRRTGNSEQYF	TRBV15	TRBJ2-7	TRBD1	.
TGTGCCAGCAGCTTCTCCGGGACAGGAATCATGAACACTGAAGCTTTCTTT	CASSFSGTGIMNTEAFF	TRBV5-6	TRBJ1-1	TRBD1	.
TGTGCCAGCAACCTCGGGAGGGCGGTTCCAGATACGCAGTATTTT	CASNLGRAVPDTQYF	TRBV7-2	TRBJ2-3	TRBD2	.
TGCGCCAGCAGCCATGCTTCAGGGAAGCGGGGAAGGACTGAAGCTTTCTTT	CASSHASGKRGRTEAFF	TRBV4-1	TRBJ1-1	.	.
TGTGCCATAAAAGACAGCGCAGCCTATAATTCACCCCTCCACTTT	CAIKDSAAYNSPLHF	TRBV10-3	TRBJ1-6	.	.
TGCACCAGCAGCCCCCCGGAGGCAGATACGCAGTATTTT	CTSSPPEADTQYF	TRBV1	TRBJ2-3	.	.
TGTGCCAGCAGCTTAGTGATGGGGCGAGGTTTCTTT	CASSLVMGRGFF	TRBV11-2	TRBJ1-1	.	.
TGTGCCAGCAGTTTGCGACAGGGTGGCTACACCTTC	CASSLRQGGYTF	TRBV28	TRBJ1-2	TRBD1	.
TGCGCCAGCAGCCAAAGCCCCGTGGAGACCCAGTACTTC	CASSQSPVETQYF	TRBV4-1	TRBJ2-5	.	.
TGTGCCAGCAGTTTCTCTGGGACAGCGAGCTATGGCTACACCTTC	CASSFSGTASYGYTF	TRBV28	TRBJ1-2	TRBD1	once
TGTGCCACTGCAGGGACAACCTACGAGCAGTACTTC	CATAGTTYEQYF	TRBV10-3	TRBJ2-7	.	once
TGCGCCAGCAGGGGTGGGGAGGCCTTGTTCTATGGCTACACCTTC	CASRGGEALFYGYTF	TRBV5-1	TRBJ1-2	.	.
TGTGCCAGCAGCCACTCGGAGGGGAATCAGCCCCAGCATTTT	CASSHSEGNQPQHF	TRBV28	TRBJ1-5	.	.
TGTGCCAGCAGTTTATTACAGGGGACCATGAACACTGAAGCTTTCTTT	CASSLLQGTMNTEAFF	TRBV28	TRBJ1-1	TRBD1	.
TGTGCCAGCAGCCAAGATTGGGGGGGCTGGGAGAACACTGAAGCTTTCTTT	CASSQDWGGWENTEAFF	TRBV14	TRBJ1-1	.	.
TGTGCCAGCAGCTTTACTACCTACGAGCAGTACTTC	CASSFTTYEQYF	TRBV7-9	TRBJ2-7	.	.
TGTGCCAGCAGTACAGGGGGCGGACGAAGGAATGAAAAACTGTTTTTT	CASSTGGGRRNEKLFF	TRBV6-2/TRBV6-3	TRBJ1-4	TRBD1	.
TGTGCCAGCAGCTCCAGAATCTACACTGAAGCTTTCTTT	CASSSRIYTEAFF	TRBV7-2	TRBJ1-1	.	once
TGTGCCAGTAGTACGGTTGAGGGATATGGAACTGAAGCTTTCTTT	CASSTVEGYGTEAFF	TRBV19	TRBJ1-1	.	once
TGTGCCAGCAGATCGGGGTCCACCTCCGGTGGCTACACCTTC	CASRSGSTSGGYTF	TRBV6-5	TRBJ1-2	.	few